This T cell receptor beta chain stems from a study of CXCR3-negative and CXCR3-positive naive CD8 T cells. Triplicate sorts, 300,000 cells apiece, were made for each CD8+ T cell subset. The method, 5' RACE with UMI labels, was used to prepare the TRB cDNA libraries. For each CDR3 protein, TCRdb gives one entry from its re-call of the 5' RACE reads, without DNA. The sample includes about 43,000 distinct CDR3 sequences. Notes on this clonotype: What it binds is unknown.

CDR1 and CDR2 from the germline V gene are MDHEN and SYDVKM. The CDR3 runs 15 residues. Notes on the study in general: Between one naive subset and the other, surface CD5 was comparable, and TCR strength was inferred from TRB CDR3 properties. The TRBV-TRBJ usage of naive CXCR3-negative and CXCR3-positive cells was similar, but that of memory cells differed. Diversity was high in both naive subsets and much lower in memory cells.

The gene calls are TRBV28 and TRBJ2-2; the D gene TCRdb calls, TRBD1, cannot be checked with no DNA. This clonotype was sampled from a human donor in good health. Some clones in this sample may be carry-over from other donors' samples. Sequencing used memory CD8+ T cells from blood. CDR3 loop: CASSLDSSTAGELFF.